The T cell receptor beta chain described here comes from a study of CD8 T cells in Susac syndrome. With random hexamers, roughly 0.5 to 1 ug RNA was reverse transcribed. Amplification of TCR beta CDR3 spanned 54 Vbeta and 13 Jbeta via immunoSEQ multiplex PCR. TCRdb redid the calling of the immunoSEQ multiplex PCR reads with MiXCR, one entry per CDR3 protein. The top ten hold roughly 0.21% of the sample, which has about 290,000 distinct CDR3 sequences, approximately 85% seen once. Germline lookup yields CDR1 MDHEN and CDR2 SYDVKM. Trimming shortened V by 3 bases and J by 6 bases, and 6 bases separated the two germline ends. CDR3 length: 11 residues.

The chain carries TRBV28 and TRBJ2-7; D is ambiguous. The sequenced sample was CD8+ T cells from PBMCs. The source is a human donor with multiple sclerosis. Here the CDR3 reads CASSLWGEQYF. The CDR3 bases are TGTGCCAGCAGTTTGTGGGGCGAGCAGTACTTC.